The present T cell receptor beta chain was sequenced within a study of blood T cell repertoires in COVID-19. Study summary: The study drew acute and convalescent COVID-19 samples from the United States, Italy and Spain. Sources were T cells, B-cell-depleted T cells, or PBMCs; the material itself was cDNA or gDNA.

Per the original data handling: Amplification with reference gene primers provided the estimates of nucleated cell counts. Clones were sequenced by immunoSEQ multiplex PCR, and TCRdb holds only the in-frame ones, with some missing. V and J calls and clone size come straight from that table; D and trimming were deduced from the DNA. The top ten clones hold 14% of a sample with around 170,000 clones, 80% to 90% of them seen once. The CDR3 is 17 amino acids. The germline V and J ends were trimmed by 0 bases and 0 bases, with 13 bases remaining between them. CDR1 and CDR2 (germline): SGHNT, YYREEE (reference sequence).

The sample was peripheral blood. The gene calls are TRBV5-4 and TRBJ1-3; D might be TRBD1 (5 bases). The receptor's source is a young man with active or convalescent COVID-19. Here the CDR3 reads CASSLGTIQSSGNTIYF. Written as DNA, the CDR3 is TGTGCCAGCAGCTTGGGGACAATTCAGAGCTCTGGAAACACCATATATTTT.